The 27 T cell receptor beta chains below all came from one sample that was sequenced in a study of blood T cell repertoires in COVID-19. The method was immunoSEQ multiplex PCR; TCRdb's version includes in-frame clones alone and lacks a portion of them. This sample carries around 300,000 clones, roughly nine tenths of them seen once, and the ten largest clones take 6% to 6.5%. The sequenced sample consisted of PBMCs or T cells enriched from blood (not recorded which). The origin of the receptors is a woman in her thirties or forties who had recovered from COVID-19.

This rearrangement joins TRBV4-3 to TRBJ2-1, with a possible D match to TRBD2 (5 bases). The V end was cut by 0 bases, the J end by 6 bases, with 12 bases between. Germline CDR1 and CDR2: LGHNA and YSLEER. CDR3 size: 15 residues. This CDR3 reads CASSQEPGIGNEQFF. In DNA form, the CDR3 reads TGCGCCAGCAGCCAAGAGCCCGGGATAGGCAATGAGCAGTTCTTC.

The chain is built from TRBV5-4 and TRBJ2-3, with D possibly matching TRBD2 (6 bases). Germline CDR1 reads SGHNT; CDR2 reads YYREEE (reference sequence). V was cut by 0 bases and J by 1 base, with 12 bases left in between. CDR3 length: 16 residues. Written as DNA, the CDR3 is TGTGCCAGCAGCTTGGAGCGGGCCCTGGGCACAGATACGCAGTATTTT. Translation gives CASSLERALGTDTQYF.

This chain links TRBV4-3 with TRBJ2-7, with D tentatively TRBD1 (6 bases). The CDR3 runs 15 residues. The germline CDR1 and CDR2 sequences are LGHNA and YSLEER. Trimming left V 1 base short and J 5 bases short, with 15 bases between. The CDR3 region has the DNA TGCGCCAGCAGCCAAGGGTGGTCCAGGGGCGACGAGCAGTACTTC. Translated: CASSQGWSRGDEQYF.

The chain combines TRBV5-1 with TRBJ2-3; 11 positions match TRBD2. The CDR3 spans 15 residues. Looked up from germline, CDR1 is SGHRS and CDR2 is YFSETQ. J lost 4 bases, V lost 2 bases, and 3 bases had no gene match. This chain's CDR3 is CASSFGSGRADTQYF. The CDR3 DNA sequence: TGCGCCAGCAGCTTCGGTAGCGGGAGGGCAGATACGCAGTATTTT.

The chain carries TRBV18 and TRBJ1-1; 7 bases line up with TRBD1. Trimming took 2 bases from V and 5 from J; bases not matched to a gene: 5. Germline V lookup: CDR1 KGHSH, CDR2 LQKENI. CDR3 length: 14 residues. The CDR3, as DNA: TGTGCCAGCTCACCATCACAGGGGACGACTGAAGCTTTCTTT. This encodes CASSPSQGTTEAFF.

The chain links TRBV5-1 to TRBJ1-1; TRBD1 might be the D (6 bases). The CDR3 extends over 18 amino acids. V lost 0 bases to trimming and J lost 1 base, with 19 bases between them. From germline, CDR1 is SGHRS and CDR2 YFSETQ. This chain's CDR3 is CASSLEVAGATTNTEAFF. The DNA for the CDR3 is TGCGCCAGCAGCTTGGAAGTGGCAGGGGCCACCACGAACACTGAAGCTTTCTTT.

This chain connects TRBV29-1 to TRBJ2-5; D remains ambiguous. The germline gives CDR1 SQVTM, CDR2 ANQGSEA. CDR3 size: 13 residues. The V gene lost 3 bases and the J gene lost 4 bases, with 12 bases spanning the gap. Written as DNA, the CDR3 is TGCAGCGTTGATTTAAGTCTCGGAGAGACCCAGTACTTC. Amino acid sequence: CSVDLSLGETQYF. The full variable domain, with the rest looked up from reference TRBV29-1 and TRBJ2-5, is SAVISQKPSRDICQRGTSLTIQCQVDSQVTMMFWYRQQPGQSLTLIATANQGSEATYESGFVIDKFPISRPNLTFSTLTVSNMSPEDSSIYLCSVDLSLGETQYFGPGTRLLVL.

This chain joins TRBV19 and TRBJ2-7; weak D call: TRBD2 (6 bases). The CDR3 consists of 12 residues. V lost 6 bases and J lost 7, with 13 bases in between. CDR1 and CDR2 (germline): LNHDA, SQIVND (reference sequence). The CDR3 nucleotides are TGTGCCAGTAGCCCTACGGGGGAAGAGCAGTACTTC. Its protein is CASSPTGEEQYF.

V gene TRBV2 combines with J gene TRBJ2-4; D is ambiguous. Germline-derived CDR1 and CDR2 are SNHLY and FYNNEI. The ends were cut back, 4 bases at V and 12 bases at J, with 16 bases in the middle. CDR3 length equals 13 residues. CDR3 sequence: CASSVNRENTQYF. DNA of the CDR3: TGTGCCAGCAGTGTCAATAGAGAGAATACTCAGTACTTC. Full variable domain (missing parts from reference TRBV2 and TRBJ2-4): EPEVTQTPSHQVTQMGQEVILRCVPISNHLYFYWYRQILGQKVEFLVSFYNNEISEKSEIFDDQFSVERPDGSNFTLKIRSTKLEDSAMYFCASSVNRENTQYFGAGTRLSVL.

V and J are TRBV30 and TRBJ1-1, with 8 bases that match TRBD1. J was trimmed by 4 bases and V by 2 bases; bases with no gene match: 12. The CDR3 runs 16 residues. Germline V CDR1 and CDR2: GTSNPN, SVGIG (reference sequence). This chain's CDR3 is CAWSPTRTGRGTEAFF. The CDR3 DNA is TGTGCCTGGAGTCCAACACGGACAGGGAGAGGCACTGAAGCTTTCTTT.

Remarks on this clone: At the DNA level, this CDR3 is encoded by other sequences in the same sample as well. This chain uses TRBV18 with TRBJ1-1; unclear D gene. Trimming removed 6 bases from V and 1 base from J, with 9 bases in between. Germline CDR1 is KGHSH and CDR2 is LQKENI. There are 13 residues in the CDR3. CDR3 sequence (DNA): TGTGCCAGCTCGGGAGGGTCGAACACTGAAGCTTTCTTT. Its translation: CASSGGSNTEAFF.

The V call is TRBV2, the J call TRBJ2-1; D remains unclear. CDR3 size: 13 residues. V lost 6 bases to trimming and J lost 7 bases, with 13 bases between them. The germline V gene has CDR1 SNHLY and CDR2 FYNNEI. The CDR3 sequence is CASSQDLGNEQFF. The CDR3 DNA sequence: TGTGCCAGCAGCCAGGATTTGGGTAATGAGCAGTTCTTC.

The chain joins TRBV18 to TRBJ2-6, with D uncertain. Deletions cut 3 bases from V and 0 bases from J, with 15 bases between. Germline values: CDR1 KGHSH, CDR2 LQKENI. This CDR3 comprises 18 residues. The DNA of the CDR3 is TGTGCCAGCTCACCGCCGGCGGCGTACTCCTCTGGGGCCAACGTCCTGACTTTC. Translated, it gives CASSPPAAYSSGANVLTF.

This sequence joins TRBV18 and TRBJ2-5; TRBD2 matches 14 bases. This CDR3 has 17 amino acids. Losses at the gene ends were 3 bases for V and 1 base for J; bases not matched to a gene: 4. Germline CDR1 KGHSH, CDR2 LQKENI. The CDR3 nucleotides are TGTGCCAGCTCACCTCGACTAGCGGGAGGGCCCCAAGAGACCCAGTACTTC. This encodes CASSPRLAGGPQETQYF.

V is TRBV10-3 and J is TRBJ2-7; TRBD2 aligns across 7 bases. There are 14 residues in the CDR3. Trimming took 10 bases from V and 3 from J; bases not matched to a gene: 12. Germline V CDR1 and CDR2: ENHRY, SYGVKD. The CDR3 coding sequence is TGTGCCACCCGGGGAGGGATCGGGCGCTACGAGCAGTACTTC. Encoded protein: CATRGGIGRYEQYF.

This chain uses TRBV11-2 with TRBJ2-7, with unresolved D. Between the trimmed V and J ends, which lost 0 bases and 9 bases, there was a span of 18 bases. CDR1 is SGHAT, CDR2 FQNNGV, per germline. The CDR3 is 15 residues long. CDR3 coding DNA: TGTGCCAGCAGCTTAGAGGGCCTATCCTCCCAGGTGCAGTACTTC. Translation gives CASSLEGLSSQVQYF.

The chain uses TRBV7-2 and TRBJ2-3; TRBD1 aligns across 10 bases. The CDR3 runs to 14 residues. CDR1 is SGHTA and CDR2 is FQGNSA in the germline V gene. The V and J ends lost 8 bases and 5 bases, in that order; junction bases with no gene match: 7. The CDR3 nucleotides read TGTGCCAGCCTCGACAGGGGGCTTATAGATACGCAGTATTTT. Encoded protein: CASLDRGLIDTQYF.

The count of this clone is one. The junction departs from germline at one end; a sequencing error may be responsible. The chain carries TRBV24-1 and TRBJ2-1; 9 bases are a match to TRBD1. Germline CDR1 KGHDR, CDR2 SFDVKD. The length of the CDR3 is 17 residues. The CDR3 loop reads CTTSDTTGTGYYNEQFF. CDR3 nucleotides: TGTACCACCAGTGATACAACCGGGACAGGGTACTACAATGAGCAGTTCTTC.

The CDR3 loop is CAIRSGGNTEAFF. In DNA form, the CDR3 reads TGTGCCATCAGATCAGGGGGGAACACTGAAGCTTTCTTT. The chain uses TRBV10-3 and TRBJ1-1, with TRBD1 matching over 7 bases. The CDR3 is made up of 13 amino acids. From germline, CDR1 is ENHRY and CDR2 SYGVKD. V shed 6 bases, J shed 1 base, and the junction held 2 bases outside the gene matches.

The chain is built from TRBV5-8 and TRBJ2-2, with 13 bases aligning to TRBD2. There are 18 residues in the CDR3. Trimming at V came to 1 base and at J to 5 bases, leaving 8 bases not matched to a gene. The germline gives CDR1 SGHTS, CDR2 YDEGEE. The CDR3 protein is CASSLSLLAGGRTGELFF. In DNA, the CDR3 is TGTGCCAGCAGCTTGTCGCTACTAGCGGGAGGGCGAACCGGGGAGCTGTTTTTT. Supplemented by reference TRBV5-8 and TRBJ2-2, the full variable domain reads EAGVTQSPTHLIKTRGQQATLRCSPISGHTSVYWYQQALGLGLQFLLWYDEGEERNRGNFPPRFSGRQFPNYSSELNVNALELEDSALYLCASSLSLLAGGRTGELFFGEGSRLTVL.

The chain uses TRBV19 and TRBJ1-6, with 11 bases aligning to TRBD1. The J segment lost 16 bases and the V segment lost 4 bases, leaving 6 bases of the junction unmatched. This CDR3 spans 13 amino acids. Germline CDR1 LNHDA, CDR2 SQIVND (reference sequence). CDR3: CASSRDRDRGLHF. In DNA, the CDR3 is TGTGCCAGTAGTAGAGACCGGGACAGGGGGCTCCACTTT.

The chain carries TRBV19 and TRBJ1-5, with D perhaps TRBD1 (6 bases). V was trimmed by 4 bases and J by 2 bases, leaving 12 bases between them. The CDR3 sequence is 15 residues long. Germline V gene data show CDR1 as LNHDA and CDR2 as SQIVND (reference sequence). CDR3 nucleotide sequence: TGTGCCAGTAGTACCAACAGGGTTGGCAATCAGCCCCAGCATTTT. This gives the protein CASSTNRVGNQPQHF.

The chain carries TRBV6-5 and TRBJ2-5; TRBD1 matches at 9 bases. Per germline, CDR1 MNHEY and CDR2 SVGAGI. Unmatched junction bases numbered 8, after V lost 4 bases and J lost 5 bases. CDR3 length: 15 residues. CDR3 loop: CASSFGQGRGETQYF. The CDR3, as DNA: TGTGCCAGCAGTTTCGGACAGGGGAGAGGGGAGACCCAGTACTTC.

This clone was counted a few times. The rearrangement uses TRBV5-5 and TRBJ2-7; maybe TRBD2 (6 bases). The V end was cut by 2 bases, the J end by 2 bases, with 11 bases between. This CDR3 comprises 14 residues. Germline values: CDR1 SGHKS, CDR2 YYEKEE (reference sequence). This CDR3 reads CASSLEWGAYEQYF. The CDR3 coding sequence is TGTGCCAGCAGCTTAGAGTGGGGGGCCTACGAGCAGTACTTC.

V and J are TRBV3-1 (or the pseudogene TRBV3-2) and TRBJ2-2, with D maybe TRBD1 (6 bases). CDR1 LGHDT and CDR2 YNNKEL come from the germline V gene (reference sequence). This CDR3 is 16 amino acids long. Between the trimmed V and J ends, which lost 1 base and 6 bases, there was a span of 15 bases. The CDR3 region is CASSQVGGAAAGELFF. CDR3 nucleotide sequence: TGTGCCAGCAGCCAAGTTGGGGGCGCGGCGGCCGGGGAGCTGTTTTTT.

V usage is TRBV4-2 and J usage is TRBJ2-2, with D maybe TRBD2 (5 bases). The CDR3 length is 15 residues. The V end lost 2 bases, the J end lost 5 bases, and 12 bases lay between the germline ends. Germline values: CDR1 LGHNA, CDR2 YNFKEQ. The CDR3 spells CASSQPLGDTGELFF. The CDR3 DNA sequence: TGTGCCAGCAGCCAACCCCTCGGGGATACCGGGGAGCTGTTTTTT.

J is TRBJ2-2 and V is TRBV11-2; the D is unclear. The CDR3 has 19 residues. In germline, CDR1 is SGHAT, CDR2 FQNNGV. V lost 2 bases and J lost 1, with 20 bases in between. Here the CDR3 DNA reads TGTGCCAGCAGCTTACTCAATCGGTTAAATCATGAGAACACCGGGGAGCTGTTTTTT. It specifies CASSLLNRLNHENTGELFF.